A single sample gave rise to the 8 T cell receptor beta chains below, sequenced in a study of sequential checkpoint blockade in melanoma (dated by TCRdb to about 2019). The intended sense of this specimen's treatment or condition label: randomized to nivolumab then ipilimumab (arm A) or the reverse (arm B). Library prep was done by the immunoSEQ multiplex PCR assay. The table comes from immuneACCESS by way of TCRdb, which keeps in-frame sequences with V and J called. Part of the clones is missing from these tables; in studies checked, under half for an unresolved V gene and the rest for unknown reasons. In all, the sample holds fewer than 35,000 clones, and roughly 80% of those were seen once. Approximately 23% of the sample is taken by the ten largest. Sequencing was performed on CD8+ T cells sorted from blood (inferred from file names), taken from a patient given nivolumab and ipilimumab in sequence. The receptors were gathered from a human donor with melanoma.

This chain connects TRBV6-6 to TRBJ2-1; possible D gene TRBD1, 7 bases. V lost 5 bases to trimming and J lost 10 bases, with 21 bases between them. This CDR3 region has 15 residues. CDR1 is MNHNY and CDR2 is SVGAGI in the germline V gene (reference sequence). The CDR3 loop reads CASSIDRAGGHEQFF. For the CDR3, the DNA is TGTGCCAGCAGTATCGACAGGGCCGGGGGACACGAGCAGTTCTTC.

CDR3 residues: CASSVQANTEAFF. CDR3 bases: TGTGCCAGCAGTGTTCAGGCGAACACTGAAGCTTTCTTT. The rearrangement joins TRBV27 to TRBJ1-1; no clear D gene. Germline V gene data show CDR1 as MNHEY and CDR2 as SMNVEV (reference sequence). The CDR3 sequence is 13 residues long. Trimming shortened V by 5 bases and J by 1 base, and 8 bases separated the two germline ends.

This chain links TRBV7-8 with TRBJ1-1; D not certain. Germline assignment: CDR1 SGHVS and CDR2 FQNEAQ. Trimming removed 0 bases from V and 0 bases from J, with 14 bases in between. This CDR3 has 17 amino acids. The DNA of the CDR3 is TGTGCCAGCAGCTTAGCGGGCAGCTCGGGAATGAACACTGAAGCTTTCTTT. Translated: CASSLAGSSGMNTEAFF. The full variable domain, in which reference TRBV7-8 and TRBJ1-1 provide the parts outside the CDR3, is GAGVSQSPRYKVAKRGQDVALRCDPISGHVSLFWYQQALGQGPEFLTYFQNEAQLDKSGLPSDRFFAERPEGSVSTLKIQRTQQEDSAVYLCASSLAGSSGMNTEAFFGQGTRLTVV.

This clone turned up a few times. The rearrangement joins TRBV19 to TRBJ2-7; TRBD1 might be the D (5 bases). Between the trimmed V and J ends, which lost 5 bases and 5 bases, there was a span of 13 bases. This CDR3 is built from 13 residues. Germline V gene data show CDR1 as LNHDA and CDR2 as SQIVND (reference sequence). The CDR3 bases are TGTGCCAGTAGTGCCGCAGGGATCAACGAGCAGTACTTC. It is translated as CASSAAGINEQYF.

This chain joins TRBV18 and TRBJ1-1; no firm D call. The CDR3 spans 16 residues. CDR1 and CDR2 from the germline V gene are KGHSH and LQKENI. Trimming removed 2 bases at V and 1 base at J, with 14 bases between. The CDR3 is CASSPGFYSPNTEAFF. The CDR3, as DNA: TGTGCCAGCTCACCAGGATTCTACAGCCCGAACACTGAAGCTTTCTTT.

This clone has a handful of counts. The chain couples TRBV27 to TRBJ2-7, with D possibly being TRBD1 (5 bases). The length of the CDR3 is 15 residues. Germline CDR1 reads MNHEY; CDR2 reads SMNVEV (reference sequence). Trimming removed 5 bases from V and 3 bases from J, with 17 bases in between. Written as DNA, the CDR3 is TGTGCCAGCAGTATCAGACAGCGCTCGAGCTACGAGCAGTACTTC. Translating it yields CASSIRQRSSYEQYF.

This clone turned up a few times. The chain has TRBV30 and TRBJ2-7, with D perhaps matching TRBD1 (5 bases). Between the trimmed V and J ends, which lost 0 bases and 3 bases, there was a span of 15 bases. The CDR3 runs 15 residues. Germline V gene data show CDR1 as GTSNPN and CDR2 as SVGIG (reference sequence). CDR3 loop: CAWSVKTQDGYEQYF. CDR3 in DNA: TGTGCCTGGAGTGTAAAGACACAGGACGGCTACGAGCAGTACTTC.

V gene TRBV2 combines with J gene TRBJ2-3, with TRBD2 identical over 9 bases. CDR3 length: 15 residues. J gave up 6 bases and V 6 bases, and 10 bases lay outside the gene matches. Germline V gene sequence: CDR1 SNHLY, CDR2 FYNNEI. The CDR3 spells CASSPPGLAGDTQYF. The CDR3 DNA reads TGTGCCAGCAGCCCCCCGGGTCTAGCGGGGGATACGCAGTATTTT.